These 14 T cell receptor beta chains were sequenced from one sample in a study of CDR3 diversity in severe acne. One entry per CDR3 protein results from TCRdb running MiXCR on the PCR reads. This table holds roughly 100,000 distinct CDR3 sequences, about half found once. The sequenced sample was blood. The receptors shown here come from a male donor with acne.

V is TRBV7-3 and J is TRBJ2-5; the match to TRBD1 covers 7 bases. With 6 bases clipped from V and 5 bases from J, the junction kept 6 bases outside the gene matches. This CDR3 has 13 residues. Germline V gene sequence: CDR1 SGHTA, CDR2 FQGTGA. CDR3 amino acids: CASSRQGSETQYF. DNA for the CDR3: TGTGCCAGCAGTCGACAGGGCTCCGAGACCCAGTACTTC.

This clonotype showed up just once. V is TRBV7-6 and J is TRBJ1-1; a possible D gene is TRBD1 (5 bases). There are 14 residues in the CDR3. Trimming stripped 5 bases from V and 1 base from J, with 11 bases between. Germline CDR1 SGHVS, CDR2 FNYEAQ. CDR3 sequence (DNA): TGTGCCAGCAGCCCCTGGCAGGGGAACACTGAAGCTTTCTTT. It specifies CASSPWQGNTEAFF.

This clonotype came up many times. Here the CDR3 reads CASSINGGSYIGELFF. In DNA, the CDR3 is TGTGCCAGTAGTATAAACGGGGGATCATACATCGGGGAGCTGTTTTTT. The chain carries TRBV19 and TRBJ2-2, with a tentative D call TRBD2 (6 bases). The germline V and J ends were trimmed by 2 bases and 7 bases, with 17 bases remaining between them. The length of the CDR3 is 16 residues. Germline CDR1 reads LNHDA; CDR2 reads SQIVND (reference sequence).

CDR3 region: CSHWESGELFF. CDR3 coding DNA: TGCAGCCATTGGGAGTCCGGGGAGCTGTTTTTT. V and J are TRBV29-1 and TRBJ2-2, with D perhaps matching TRBD2 (5 bases). Germline V gene sequence: CDR1 SQVTM, CDR2 ANQGSEA. CDR3 length: 11 residues. Trimming cost V 8 bases and J 6 bases, with 10 bases left between them.

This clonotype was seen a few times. The CDR3 loop reads CASSRQGGEKLFF. CDR3 nucleotide sequence: TGTGCCAGCAGCCGACAGGGCGGGGAAAAACTGTTTTTT. The chain combines TRBV25-1 with TRBJ1-4; TRBD1 matches at 7 bases. Germline-derived CDR1 and CDR2 are MGHDK and SYGVNS. This CDR3 spans 13 amino acids. The V gene end was trimmed by 6 bases and the J gene end by 8 bases; junction bases not matched to a gene: 6.

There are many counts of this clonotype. The CDR3: CASSWDRVSSYEQYF. The CDR3 nucleotides read TGTGCCAGCTCATGGGACAGGGTCAGCTCCTACGAGCAGTACTTC. The V gene is TRBV6-2 or TRBV6-3, the J gene TRBJ2-7; 9 positions match TRBD1. This CDR3 comprises 15 residues. Trimming took 8 bases from V and 0 from J; bases not matched to a gene: 8. Germline V gene data show CDR1 as MNHEY and CDR2 as SVGEGT.

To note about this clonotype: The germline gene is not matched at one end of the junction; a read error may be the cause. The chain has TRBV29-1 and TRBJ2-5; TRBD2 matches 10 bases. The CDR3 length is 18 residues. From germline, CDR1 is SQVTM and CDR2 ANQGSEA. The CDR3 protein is CSVGGIRGLAEIQETQCF. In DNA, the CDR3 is TGCAGCGTTGGGGGGATTCGAGGACTAGCGGAGATCCAAGAGACCCAGTGCTTC.

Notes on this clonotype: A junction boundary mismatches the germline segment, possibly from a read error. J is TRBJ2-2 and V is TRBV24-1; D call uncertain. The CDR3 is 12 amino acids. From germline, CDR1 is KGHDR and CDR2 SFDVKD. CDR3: CATSDLPGELFF. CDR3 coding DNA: TGCGCCACCAGTGATTTACCCGGGGAGCTGTTTTTT.

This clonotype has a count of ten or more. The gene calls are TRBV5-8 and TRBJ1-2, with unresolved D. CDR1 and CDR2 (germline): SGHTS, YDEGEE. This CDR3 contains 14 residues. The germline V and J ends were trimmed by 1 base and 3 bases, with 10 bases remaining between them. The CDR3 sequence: CASSLNGVYYGYTF. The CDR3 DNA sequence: TGTGCCAGCAGCTTGAATGGGGTCTACTATGGCTACACCTTC. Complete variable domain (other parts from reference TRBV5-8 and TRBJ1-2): EAGVTQSPTHLIKTRGQQATLRCSPISGHTSVYWYQQALGLGLQFLLWYDEGEERNRGNFPPRFSGRQFPNYSSELNVNALELEDSALYLCASSLNGVYYGYTFGSGTRLTVV.

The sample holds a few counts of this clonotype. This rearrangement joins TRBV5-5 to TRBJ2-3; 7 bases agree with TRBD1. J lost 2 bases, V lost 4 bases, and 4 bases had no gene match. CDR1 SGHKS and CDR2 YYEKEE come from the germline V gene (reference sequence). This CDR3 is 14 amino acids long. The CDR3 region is CASSVTGLTDTQYF. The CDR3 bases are TGTGCCAGCAGCGTGACAGGGCTCACAGATACGCAGTATTTT. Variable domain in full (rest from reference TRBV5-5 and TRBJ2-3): DAGVTQSPTHLIKTRGQQVTLRCSPISGHKSVSWYQQVLGQGPQFIFQYYEKEERGRGNFPDRFSARQFPNYSSELNVNALLLGDSALYLCASSVTGLTDTQYFGPGTRLTVL.

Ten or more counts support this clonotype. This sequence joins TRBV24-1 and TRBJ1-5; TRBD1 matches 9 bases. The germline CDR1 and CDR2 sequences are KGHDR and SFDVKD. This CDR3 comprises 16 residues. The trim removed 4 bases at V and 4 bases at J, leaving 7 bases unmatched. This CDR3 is CATSEGRQGVNQPQHF. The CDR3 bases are TGTGCCACCAGTGAAGGACGACAGGGGGTGAATCAGCCCCAGCATTTT.

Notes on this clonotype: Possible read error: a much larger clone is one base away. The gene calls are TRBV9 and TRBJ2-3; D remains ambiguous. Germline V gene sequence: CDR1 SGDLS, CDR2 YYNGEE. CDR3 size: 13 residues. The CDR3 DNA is TGTGCCGGCAGCCCGACTAGCACAGATACGCAGTATTTT. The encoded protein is CAGSPTSTDTQYF.

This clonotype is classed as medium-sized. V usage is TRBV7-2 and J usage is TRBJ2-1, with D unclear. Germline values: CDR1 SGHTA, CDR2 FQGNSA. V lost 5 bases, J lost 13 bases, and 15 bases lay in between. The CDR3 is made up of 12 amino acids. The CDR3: CASSLVRTTQFF. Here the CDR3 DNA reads TGTGCCAGCAGCCTTGTGAGGACGACTCAGTTCTTC.

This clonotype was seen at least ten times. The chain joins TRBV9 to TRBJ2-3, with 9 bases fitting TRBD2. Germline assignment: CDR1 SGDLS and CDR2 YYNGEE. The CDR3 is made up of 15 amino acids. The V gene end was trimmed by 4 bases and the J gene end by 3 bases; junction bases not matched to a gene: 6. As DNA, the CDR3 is TGTGCCAGCAGCACGGCGGGAGGGAGGACAGATACGCAGTATTTT. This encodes CASSTAGGRTDTQYF.